The sequence of this T cell receptor beta chain was determined in a study of blood T cell repertoires in COVID-19. Background on the study: Whether acute or convalescent, the COVID-19 samples came from the United States, Italy and Spain.

V dropped 6 bases and J dropped 5 bases, with 20 bases sitting between them. Per germline, CDR1 SGHNT and CDR2 YYREEE (reference sequence). The CDR3 is 15 residues long. Assay used: immunoSEQ multiplex PCR; TCRdb lists only in-frame clones, some missing. The repertoire holds about 280,000 clones, roughly 89% seen once, with about 3% in the top ten. This receptor was taken from a woman under 40 with active or convalescent COVID-19. V is TRBV5-4 and J is TRBJ1-2; D not resolved. The material sequenced was peripheral blood. As DNA, the CDR3 is TGTGCCAGCACCCTGGAGGCGGGAGGATATTATGGCTACACCTTC. This codes for CASTLEAGGYYGYTF.